Below, one T cell receptor (beta chain) is given with its context. The V end was cut by 2 bases, the J end by 1 base, with 5 bases between. This CDR3 is built from 13 residues. Germline V gene lookup returns CDR1 MNHEY and CDR2 SVGAGI. This record belongs to a study of OX40 agonist ivuxolimab in advanced cancers. Data came from immunoSEQ multiplex PCR; TCRdb stores just in-frame clones and leaves some out. The sample lists about 97,000 clones; about 90% were seen once. Blood sampling took place at baseline, cycle 4 day 1, and cycle 7 day 1. The J gene is TRBJ1-1, the V gene TRBV6-5; D not resolved. Material: CD4+ or CD8+ T cells sorted from blood, obtained in a trial of the OX40 agonist ivuxolimab. This TCR was recovered from an adult with an advanced solid tumor such as melanoma, head and neck, liver or kidney cancer. This chain's CDR3 is CASSYGSNTEAFF. The CDR3 region has the DNA TGTGCCAGCAGTTACGGCTCGAACACTGAAGCTTTCTTT.